Included here is one T cell receptor (beta chain) sequence, with context. Trimming shortened V by 4 bases and J by 4 bases, and 15 bases separated the two germline ends. Germline loops: CDR1 GTSNPN, CDR2 SVGIG (reference sequence). The CDR3 has 14 amino acids. The data originate from a study of blood T cell repertoires in COVID-19. The overall study: Nucleic acid was either cDNA or gDNA, and it came from T cells, B-cell-depleted T cells, or PBMCs.

The assay was immunoSEQ multiplex PCR, and TCRdb's table has in-frame clones only and misses some. This table has around 41,000 clones, about 83% appearing once. The sequenced sample consisted of peripheral blood. J is TRBJ2-3 and V is TRBV30; D possibly corresponds to TRBD1 (5 bases). The receptor's source is a woman aged 80 or older with active or convalescent COVID-19. The DNA of the CDR3 is TGTGCCTGGATGAATAAGGCAGGGCCAGATACGCAGTATTTT. The encoded protein is CAWMNKAGPDTQYF.